This T cell receptor (beta chain) was found in a study of identical twins. Regarding the study as a whole: In cord blood, abundant beta clonotypes had fewer insertions; memory showed no trend.

Concerning this clonotype itself: The antigen is not known.

TCRdb reprocessed the 5' RACE reads with MiXCR, giving one entry per CDR3 protein. The sample carries more than 600,000 distinct CDR3 sequences, 18% recorded once. This CDR3 comprises 9 residues. Germline V lookup: CDR1 DFQATT, CDR2 SNEGSKA (reference sequence). Trimming shortened V by 6 bases and J by 5 bases, and 4 bases separated the two germline ends. These same records also appear under a second study, on T cells expressing NK-cell markers. That source reports: Most of the eight sequenced donors were classified as HCMV-seropositive, and one was classified as seronegative. Dominant NKG2C+ clonotype frequencies of roughly 1.0-8% of CD8+ T cells were measured in six or seven donors.

The TCR was taken from a woman aged 18-35 years in good health. The rearrangement joins TRBV20-1 to TRBJ1-1, with no clear D. The sequenced sample consisted of PBMCs. The CDR3 protein is CSAGTEAFF. CDR3 DNA sequence: TGCAGTGCGGGGACTGAAGCTTTCTTT.